The source of this TCR beta chain is a study of identical twins. There are 14 residues in the CDR3. V gave up 9 bases and J gave up 3 bases, with 17 bases separating them. Germline-derived CDR1 and CDR2 are SGHRS and YFSETQ. Via MiXCR, TCRdb re-called the 5' RACE reads, giving one row per CDR3 protein. Of roughly 700,000 distinct CDR3 sequences listed, 8.5% to 9% are singletons. This clonotype appeared many times. The data also belong to a second study, concerning yellow fever vaccine responses in identical twins.

The rearrangement joins TRBV5-1 to TRBJ2-3; D gene unclear. The receptor's source is a woman between 18 and 30 years old in good health. Material: PBMCs. The CDR3 DNA is TGCGCCACCTGCCCCCCCCCTGGGACAGATACGCAGTATTTT. Amino acid sequence: CATCPPPGTDTQYF.